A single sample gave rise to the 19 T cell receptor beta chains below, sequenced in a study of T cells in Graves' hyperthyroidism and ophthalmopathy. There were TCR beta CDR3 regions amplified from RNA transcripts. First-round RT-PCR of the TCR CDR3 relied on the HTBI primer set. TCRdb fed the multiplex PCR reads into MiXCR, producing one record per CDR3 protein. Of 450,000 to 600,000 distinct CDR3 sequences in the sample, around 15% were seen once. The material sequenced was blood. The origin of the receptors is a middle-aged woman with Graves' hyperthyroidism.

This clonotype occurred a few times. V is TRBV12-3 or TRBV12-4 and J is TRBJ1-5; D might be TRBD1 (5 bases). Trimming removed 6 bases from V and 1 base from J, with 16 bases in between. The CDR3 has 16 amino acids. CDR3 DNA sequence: TGTGCCAGCAGCCGGGGCCATGCAGGGAGCAATCAGCCCCAGCATTTT. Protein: CASSRGHAGSNQPQHF.

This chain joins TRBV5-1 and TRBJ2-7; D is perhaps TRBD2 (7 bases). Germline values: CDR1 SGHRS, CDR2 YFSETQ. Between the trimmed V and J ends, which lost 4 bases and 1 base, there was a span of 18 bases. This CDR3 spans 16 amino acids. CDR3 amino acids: CASSPIGGDGSYEQYF. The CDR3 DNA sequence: TGCGCCAGCAGCCCGATAGGGGGGGACGGATCCTACGAGCAGTACTTC.

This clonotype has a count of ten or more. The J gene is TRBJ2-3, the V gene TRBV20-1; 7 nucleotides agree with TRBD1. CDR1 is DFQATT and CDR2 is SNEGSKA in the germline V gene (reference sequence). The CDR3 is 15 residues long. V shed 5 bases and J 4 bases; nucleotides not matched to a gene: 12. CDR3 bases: TGCAGTGCTCCCGACAGGGATGGTAGGGCAGATACGCAGTATTTT. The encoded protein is CSAPDRDGRADTQYF.

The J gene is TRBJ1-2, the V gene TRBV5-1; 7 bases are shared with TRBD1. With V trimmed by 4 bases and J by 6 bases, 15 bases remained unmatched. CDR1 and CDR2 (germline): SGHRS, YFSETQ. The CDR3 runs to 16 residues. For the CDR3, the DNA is TGCGCCAGCAGCGCGACCGGACAGGTGGGTTTGGATGGCTACACCTTC. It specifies CASSATGQVGLDGYTF.

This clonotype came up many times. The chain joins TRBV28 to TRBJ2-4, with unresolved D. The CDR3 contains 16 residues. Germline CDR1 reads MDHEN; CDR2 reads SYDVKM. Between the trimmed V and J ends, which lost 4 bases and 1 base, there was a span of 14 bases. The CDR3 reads CASSSYPDMAKNIQYF. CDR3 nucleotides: TGTGCCAGCAGTTCCTACCCTGACATGGCCAAAAACATTCAGTACTTC.

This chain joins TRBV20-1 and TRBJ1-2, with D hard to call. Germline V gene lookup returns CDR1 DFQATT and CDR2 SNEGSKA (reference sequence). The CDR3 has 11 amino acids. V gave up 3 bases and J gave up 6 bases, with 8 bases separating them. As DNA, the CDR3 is TGCAGTGCTAGCGGTGAAAATGGCTACACCTTC. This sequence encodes CSASGENGYTF.

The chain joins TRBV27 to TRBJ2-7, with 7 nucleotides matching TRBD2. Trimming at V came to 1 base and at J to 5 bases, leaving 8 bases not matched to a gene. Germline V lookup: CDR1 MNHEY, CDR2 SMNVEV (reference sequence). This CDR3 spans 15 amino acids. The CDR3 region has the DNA TGTGCCAGCAGTTTATGGGCGGGAGCGCTCGACGAGCAGTACTTC. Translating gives CASSLWAGALDEQYF.

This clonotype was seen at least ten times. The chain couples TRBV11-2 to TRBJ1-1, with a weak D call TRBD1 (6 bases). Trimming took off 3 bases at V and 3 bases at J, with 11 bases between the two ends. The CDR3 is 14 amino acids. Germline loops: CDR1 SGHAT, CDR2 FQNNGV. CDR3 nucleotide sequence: TGTGCCAGCAGCTTCCCGGGGGCCTACACTGAAGCTTTCTTT. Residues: CASSFPGAYTEAFF.

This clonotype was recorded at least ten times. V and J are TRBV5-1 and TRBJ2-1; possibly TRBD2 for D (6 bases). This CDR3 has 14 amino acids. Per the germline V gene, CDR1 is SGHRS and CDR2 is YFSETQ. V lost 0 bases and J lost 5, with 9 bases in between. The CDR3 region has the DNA TGCGCCAGCAGCTTGGAACTAGCTAACAATGAGCAGTTCTTC. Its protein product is CASSLELANNEQFF.

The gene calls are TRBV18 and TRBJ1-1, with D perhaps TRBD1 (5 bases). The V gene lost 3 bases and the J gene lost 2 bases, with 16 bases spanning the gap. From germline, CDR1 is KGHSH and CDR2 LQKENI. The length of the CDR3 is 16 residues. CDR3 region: CASSPPLRGGNTEAFF. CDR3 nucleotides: TGTGCCAGCTCACCGCCTCTTCGGGGGGGAAACACTGAAGCTTTCTTT.

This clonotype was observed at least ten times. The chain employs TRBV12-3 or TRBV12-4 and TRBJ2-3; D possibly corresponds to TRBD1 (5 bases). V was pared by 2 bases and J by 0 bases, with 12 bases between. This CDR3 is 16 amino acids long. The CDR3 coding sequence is TGTGCCAGCAGTTTAACCGGACACCTTAGCACAGATACGCAGTATTTT. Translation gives CASSLTGHLSTDTQYF.

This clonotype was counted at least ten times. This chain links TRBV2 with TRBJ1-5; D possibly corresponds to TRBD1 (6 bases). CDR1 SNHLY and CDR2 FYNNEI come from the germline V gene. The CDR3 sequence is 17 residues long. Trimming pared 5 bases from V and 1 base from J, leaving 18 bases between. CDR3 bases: TGTGCCAGCAGTCAGCAGGGGACCCTGGTAAGCAATCAGCCCCAGCATTTT. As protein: CASSQQGTLVSNQPQHF.

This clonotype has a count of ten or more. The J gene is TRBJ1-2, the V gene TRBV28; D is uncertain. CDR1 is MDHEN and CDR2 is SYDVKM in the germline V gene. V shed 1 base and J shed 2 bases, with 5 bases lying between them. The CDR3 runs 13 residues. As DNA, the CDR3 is TGTGCCAGCAGTTTATCAGTGAACTATGGCTACACCTTC. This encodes CASSLSVNYGYTF.

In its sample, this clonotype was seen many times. CDR3 region: CASSQPQGNTEAFF. The CDR3 nucleotides are TGTGCCAGCAGCCAACCACAGGGGAACACTGAAGCTTTCTTT. The V and J genes are TRBV3-1 and TRBJ1-1; D is perhaps TRBD1 (6 bases). The CDR3 covers 14 residues. V lost 2 bases and J lost 1, with 8 bases in between. Germline V gene data show CDR1 as LGHDT and CDR2 as YNNKEL (reference sequence).

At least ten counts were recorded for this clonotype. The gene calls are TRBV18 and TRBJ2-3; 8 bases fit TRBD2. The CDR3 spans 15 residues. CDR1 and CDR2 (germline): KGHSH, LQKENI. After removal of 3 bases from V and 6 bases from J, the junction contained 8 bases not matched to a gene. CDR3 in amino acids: CASSPREGRTDTQYF. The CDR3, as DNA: TGTGCCAGCTCACCTCGGGAGGGGAGGACGGATACGCAGTATTTT.

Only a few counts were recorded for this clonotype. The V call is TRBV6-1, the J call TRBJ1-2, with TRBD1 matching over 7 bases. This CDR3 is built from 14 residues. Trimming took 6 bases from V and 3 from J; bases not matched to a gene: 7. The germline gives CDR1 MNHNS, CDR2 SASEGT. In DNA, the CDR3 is TGTGCCAGCAGGGGGGACAGCTCATACTATGGCTACACCTTC. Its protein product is CASRGDSSYYGYTF.

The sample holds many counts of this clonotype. CDR3 coding DNA: TGTGCCAGCAGTTCCAGAGGACAGGGAGGTAGCATTCAGTACTTC. Encoded protein: CASSSRGQGGSIQYF. J is TRBJ2-4 and V is TRBV28, with 8 bases lining up with TRBD1. CDR1 and CDR2 (germline): MDHEN, SYDVKM. The CDR3 runs 15 residues. Trimming removed 4 bases from V and 9 bases from J; junction bases left unmatched: 11.

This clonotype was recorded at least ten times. For the CDR3, the DNA is TGTGCCAGCAGTGGACTAGCGGGGCTCGCCGGGGGAGAGACCCAGTACTTC. This encodes CASSGLAGLAGGETQYF. The rearrangement links TRBV27 to TRBJ2-5; 12 bases line up with TRBD2. The germline V gene encodes CDR1 MNHEY and CDR2 SMNVEV (reference sequence). The J segment lost 4 bases and the V segment lost 5 bases, leaving 11 bases of the junction unmatched. The CDR3 contains 17 residues.

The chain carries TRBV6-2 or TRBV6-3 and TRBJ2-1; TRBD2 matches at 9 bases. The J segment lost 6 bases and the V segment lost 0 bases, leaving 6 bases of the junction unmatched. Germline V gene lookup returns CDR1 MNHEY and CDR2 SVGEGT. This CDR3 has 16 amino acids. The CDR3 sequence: CASSYSEREVRNEQFF. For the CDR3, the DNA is TGTGCCAGCAGTTACTCGGAGCGGGAGGTGCGCAATGAGCAGTTCTTC.